This is a list of T cell receptor beta chains from one sample in a study of cytomegalovirus exposure and HLA in healthy donors. Data came from immunoSEQ multiplex PCR; TCRdb stores just in-frame clones and leaves some out. The repertoire has roughly 190,000 clones, roughly 80% of them found once; the top ten carry roughly 6.3%. Sequenced sample: PBMCs. These receptors all come from a middle-aged man in good health and CMV-seropositive. The CDR3 runs from the conserved cysteine through the conserved F or W. D genes are given only for firm matches. A row's size may be missing; if present it is once, few, many or a size class.

.	once	TRBJ2-3	TRBV11-2	TGTGCCAGCAGCTTATCAGGCAGGAGCACAGATACGCAGTATTTT	CASSLSGRSTDTQYF
.	once	TRBJ2-2	TRBV19	TGTGCCAGTAGTATGAAGAGAGTCGGGGAGCTGTTTTTT	CASSMKRVGELFF
.	.	TRBJ2-1	TRBV10-2	TGCGCCAGCAGTGTCACAGTATACAATGAGCAGTTCTTC	CASSVTVYNEQFF
TRBD1	.	TRBJ1-5	TRBV30	TGTGCCTGGAGCTCGCCCGGACAGGGGCATCAGCCCCAGCATTTT	CAWSSPGQGHQPQHF
.	.	TRBJ2-5	TRBV11-2	TGTGCCAGCAGCCCCGTAGCGTTGGAGACCCAGTACTTC	CASSPVALETQYF
TRBD1	.	TRBJ1-2	TRBV7-7	TGTGCTAGCAGCCTCCACTCCCAGGGGGGCGACTATACTAACTATGGCTACACCTTC	CASSLHSQGGDYTNYGYTF
TRBD2	.	TRBJ2-5	TRBV18	TGTGCCAGCTCAACGGCCCTAGCGGGGGGGTCCAGGACCCAGTACTTC	CASSTALAGGSRTQYF
.	.	TRBJ1-5	TRBV19	TGTGCCAGTAGTATAGAGGGCAGGGCTAGCAATCAGCCCCAGCATTTT	CASSIEGRASNQPQHF
.	.	TRBJ2-1	TRBV4-3	TGCGCCAGCAGCCAAGATGGAGCGGCCTACAATGAGCAGTTCTTC	CASSQDGAAYNEQFF
.	.	TRBJ2-5	TRBV29-1	TGCAGCGCGAGAGGGGAGACCCAGTACTTC	CSARGETQYF
.	.	TRBJ2-7	TRBV19	TGTGCCAGTAGTATAATCCAGTTCGAGCAGTACTTC	CASSIIQFEQYF
TRBD1	once	TRBJ1-1	TRBV6-5	TGTGCCAGCAGCAAACCGACAGGGGTGAACACTGAAGCTTTCTTT	CASSKPTGVNTEAFF
TRBD2	few	TRBJ2-1	TRBV7-9	TGTGCCAGCAGCTTAGGACTAGCCAATGAGCAGTTCTTC	CASSLGLANEQFF
.	.	TRBJ2-2	TRBV11-2	TGTGCCAGCAGCACCCCTAAAGCGGGCCCAGGGTCGGGCACCGGGGAGCTGTTTTTT	CASSTPKAGPGSGTGELFF
TRBD1	.	TRBJ1-2	TRBV29-1	TGCAGCGTTGATGATAGGATGGGACAGGGACGCCCTACCTATGGCTACACCTTC	CSVDDRMGQGRPTYGYTF
TRBD1	.	TRBJ2-5	TRBV5-1	TGCGCCAGCAGCTTGGGCCAGGGGGCAATGTTAGAGACCCAGTACTTC	CASSLGQGAMLETQYF
.	.	TRBJ2-5	TRBV19	TGTGCCAGTAGTCCCACCCCGCGGATAGGAGGGGCAACCTACCAAGAGACCCAGTACTTC	CASSPTPRIGGATYQETQYF
TRBD1	.	TRBJ2-4	TRBV6-5	TGTGCCAGCAGTTCTAGGACAGGGGGTCACATTCAGTACTTC	CASSSRTGGHIQYF
.	.	TRBJ2-7	TRBV5-6	TGTGCCAGCAGCTTAACTGTTCGCGAGCAGTACTTC	CASSLTVREQYF
.	.	TRBJ1-6	TRBV4-1	TGCGCCAGCAGCCAAGAAGGTCTGGGAGCCTTTCGGAATTCACCCCTCCACTTT	CASSQEGLGAFRNSPLHF
TRBD1	.	TRBJ2-4	TRBV10-1	TGCGCCAGCAGCTCGGACAGGGGCGCCAAAAACATTCAGTACTTC	CASSSDRGAKNIQYF
.	.	TRBJ1-2	TRBV9	TGTGCCAGCAACACACAGAGTAACTATGGCTACACCTTC	CASNTQSNYGYTF
.	.	TRBJ1-1	TRBV5-5	TGTGCCAGCAGCTCCGACACTGAAGCTTTCTTT	CASSSDTEAFF
.	.	TRBJ2-5	TRBV10-3	TGTGCCATCAGTGACTCTCCTAGCGAACAAGAGACCCAGTACTTC	CAISDSPSEQETQYF